This T cell receptor beta chain was identified during a study of CD4 T cell repertoires in COVID-19. Study overall: Relabeled CFSE-low cells, IL-2-expanded for 9 to 10 days, met spikes from other coronaviruses.

The table came from immunoSEQ multiplex PCR; TCRdb's copy has only in-frame clones and leaves some out. The table records over 75,000 clones, around 82% of them present only once. The germline V gene encodes CDR1 SGHNT and CDR2 YYREEE (reference sequence). Trimming stripped 4 bases from V and 2 bases from J, with 15 bases between. There are 15 residues in the CDR3. The source of this sequence is a human donor who had COVID-19. The starting material was CD4+ T cells from peripheral blood, obtained after recovery from COVID-19. The J gene is TRBJ1-1, the V gene TRBV5-4; perhaps TRBD1 as D (6 bases). In nucleotides, the CDR3 is TGTGCCAGCAGCCTTCCAGGGGCCTCAAACACTGAAGCTTTCTTT. Its protein is CASSLPGASNTEAFF.